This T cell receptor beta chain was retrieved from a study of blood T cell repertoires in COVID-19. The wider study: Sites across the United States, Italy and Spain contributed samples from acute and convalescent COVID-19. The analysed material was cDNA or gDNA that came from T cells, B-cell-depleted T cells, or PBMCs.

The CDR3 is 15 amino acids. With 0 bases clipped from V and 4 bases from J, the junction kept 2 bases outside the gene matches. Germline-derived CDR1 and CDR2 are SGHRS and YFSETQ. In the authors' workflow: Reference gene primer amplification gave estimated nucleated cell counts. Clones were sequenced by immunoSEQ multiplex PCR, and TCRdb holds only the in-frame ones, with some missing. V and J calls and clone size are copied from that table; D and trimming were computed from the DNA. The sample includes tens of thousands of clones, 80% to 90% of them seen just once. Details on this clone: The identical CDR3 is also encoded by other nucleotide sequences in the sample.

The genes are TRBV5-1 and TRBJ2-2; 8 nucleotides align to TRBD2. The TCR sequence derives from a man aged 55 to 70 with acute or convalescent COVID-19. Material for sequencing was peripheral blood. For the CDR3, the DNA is TGCGCCAGCAGCTTGGTCCGGGGGGGCACCGGGGAGCTGTTTTTT. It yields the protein CASSLVRGGTGELFF.